Shown below are 31 T cell receptor beta chains from a single sample sequenced in a study of Ad26.COV2.S vaccination and SARS-CoV-2 variants. TCRdb keeps only in-frame clones here, not all; method: immunoSEQ multiplex PCR. The table lists roughly 380,000 clones, 80% to 90% of them singletons. Treatment described: some 20 received Ad26.COV2.S at low or high dose, single or two shots; 5 received placebo; per-sample allocation not given. Vaccine and placebo recipients were sampled on day 63 after the first injection. Sample: peripheral blood, taken in a trial of Ad26.COV2.S vaccine versus placebo. These receptors were collected from a person aged 18-60 years who received the Ad26.COV2.S COVID-19 vaccine or a placebo.

This clone occurred once. The V call is TRBV12-3 or TRBV12-4, the J call TRBJ2-1, with D unclear. V lost 4 bases, J lost 6 bases, and 4 bases lay in between. The CDR3 sequence is 11 residues long. For the CDR3, the DNA is TGTGCCAGCAGTTATAGCAATGAGCAGTTCTTC. This encodes CASSYSNEQFF.

The chain carries TRBV10-3 and TRBJ1-1; 7 bases align to TRBD1. V lost 3 bases, J lost 0 bases, and 10 bases stayed unmatched. Germline CDR1 reads ENHRY; CDR2 reads SYGVKD. There are 17 residues in the CDR3. In DNA, the CDR3 is TGTGCCATCAGTGAAGGGACAGATCTGCCCATGAACACTGAAGCTTTCTTT. Amino acids: CAISEGTDLPMNTEAFF.

The rearrangement joins TRBV7-8 to TRBJ1-5; maybe TRBD1 (6 bases). Germline-derived CDR1 and CDR2 are SGHVS and FQNEAQ. The CDR3 runs to 14 residues. V gave up 4 bases and J gave up 7 bases, with 14 bases separating them. CDR3 coding DNA: TGTGCCAGCAGCTCAACAGGGATAAGGCAGCCCCAGCATTTT. Translating it yields CASSSTGIRQPQHF.

The chain is built from TRBV3-1 (or the pseudogene TRBV3-2) and TRBJ1-4, with D perhaps matching TRBD1 (5 bases). The germline V gene encodes CDR1 LGHDT and CDR2 YNNKEL (reference sequence). Trimming removed 9 bases at V and 7 bases at J, with 36 bases between. The CDR3 is 20 residues long. The CDR3 loop is CARKPQEDSAVGRRLEKLFF. The CDR3 bases are TGTGCCAGAAAACCCCAGGAAGACAGTGCTGTCGGTCGTCGCCTTGAAAAACTGTTTTTT.

The rearrangement uses TRBV4-3 and TRBJ2-1; no firm D call. V lost 0 bases to trimming and J lost 8 bases, with 8 bases between them. Germline-derived CDR1 and CDR2 are LGHNA and YSLEER. The CDR3 has 13 residues. The CDR3 coding sequence is TGCGCCAGCAGCCAAGATGCCCGAGATGAGCAGTTCTTC. It yields the protein CASSQDARDEQFF.

This clone has more than one count but fewer than ten. This chain uses TRBV2 with TRBJ1-3; a possible D gene is TRBD1 (6 bases). V was clipped by 6 bases and J by 2 bases, with 14 bases between them. From germline, CDR1 is SNHLY and CDR2 FYNNEI. There are 15 residues in the CDR3. CDR3 nucleotides: TGTGCCAGCAGCCGGCGGGCAGGGGCTGGAAACACCATATATTTT. Protein sequence: CASSRRAGAGNTIYF.

The CDR3 nucleotides read TGTGCCAGCAGTTACTCTCCGCCCTCCTACGAGCAGTACTTC. It is translated as CASSYSPPSYEQYF. The J gene is TRBJ2-7, the V gene TRBV6-2 or TRBV6-3, with D uncertain. Trimming cost V 0 bases and J 0 bases, with 6 bases left between them. This CDR3 is 14 amino acids long. The V gene's germline CDR1 is MNHEY and CDR2 SVGEGT.

The CDR3 here is CASSLAPAEKLFF. The CDR3 bases are TGCGCCAGCAGCTTGGCGCCAGCGGAAAAACTGTTTTTT. The chain uses TRBV5-1 and TRBJ1-4; D call uncertain. This CDR3 region has 13 residues. The V end lost 0 bases, the J end lost 8 bases, and 8 bases lay between the germline ends. The germline gives CDR1 SGHRS, CDR2 YFSETQ. The variable domain in full, with the rest retrieved from reference TRBV5-1 and TRBJ1-4, is KAGVTQTPRYLIKTRGQQVTLSCSPISGHRSVSWYQQTPGQGLQFLFEYFSETQRNKGNFPGRFSGRQFSNSRSEMNVSTLELGDSALYLCASSLAPAEKLFFGSGTQLSVL.

CDR3 sequence: CASGPIGSSFPFF. DNA of the CDR3: TGTGCTAGTGGTCCCATCGGGAGTAGTTTTCCCTTCTTC. The V and J genes are TRBV12-5 and TRBJ2-1; possibly TRBD2 for D (6 bases). Germline V gene lookup returns CDR1 LGHNT and CDR2 FRNRAP. V lost 5 bases, J lost 16 bases, and 21 bases lay in between. The CDR3 is 13 residues long.

The chain employs TRBV23-1 and TRBJ2-6; unclear D gene. TRBV23-1 is placed among ORFs of uncertain function. Trimming took off 3 bases at V and 0 bases at J, with 15 bases between the two ends. This CDR3 contains 18 residues. Here the CDR3 reads CASSQSVIRLSGANVLTF. The CDR3 nucleotides read TGCGCCAGCAGTCAGTCGGTAATTCGGCTCTCTGGGGCCAACGTCCTGACTTTC.

This clone was seen more than once but under ten times. This CDR3 reads CASSFGTGGPDTQYF. The CDR3 region has the DNA TGTGCCAGCAGCTTCGGGACAGGGGGTCCAGATACGCAGTATTTT. The chain recombines TRBV11-2 with TRBJ2-3; 11 positions match TRBD1. Germline loops: CDR1 SGHAT, CDR2 FQNNGV. The ends lost 3 bases at V and 4 bases at J; junction bases unmatched: 3. This CDR3 spans 15 amino acids.

A single count supports this clone. This chain joins TRBV12-3 or TRBV12-4 and TRBJ2-3; 9 nucleotides align to TRBD2. V shed 8 bases and J 4 bases; nucleotides not matched to a gene: 4. The CDR3 has 13 amino acids. CDR3 DNA sequence: TGTGCCAGCCGTGCGGGGGGGCCAGATACGCAGTATTTT. Encoded protein: CASRAGGPDTQYF.

This chain joins TRBV5-4 and TRBJ2-2; D call uncertain. Germline V gene lookup returns CDR1 SGHNT and CDR2 YYREEE (reference sequence). V was cut by 3 bases and J by 3 bases, with 6 bases left in between. This CDR3 region has 13 residues. CDR3 amino acids: CASSSFYTGELFF. In DNA, the CDR3 is TGTGCCAGCAGCTCTTTTTACACCGGGGAGCTGTTTTTT.

This rearrangement joins TRBV19 to TRBJ2-3; D is unclear. This CDR3 spans 13 amino acids. The germline V and J ends were trimmed by 7 bases and 2 bases, with 10 bases remaining between them. The germline CDR1 and CDR2 sequences are LNHDA and SQIVND (reference sequence). Here the CDR3 DNA reads TGTGCCAGTATTTCAGACTTCACAGATACGCAGTATTTT. Its translation: CASISDFTDTQYF.

CDR3 amino acids: CAGRDLNYGYTF. The DNA for the CDR3 is TGTGCCGGCCGGGACCTTAACTATGGCTACACCTTC. The chain employs TRBV18 and TRBJ1-2, with D possibly TRBD1 on 5 matching bases. Looked up from germline, CDR1 is KGHSH and CDR2 is LQKENI. The V and J ends lost 11 bases and 1 base respectively, with 11 bases between them. The CDR3 consists of 12 residues. Supplemented by reference TRBV18 and TRBJ1-2, the full variable domain reads NAGVMQNPRHLVRRRGQEARLRCSPMKGHSHVYWYRQLPEEGLKFMVYLQKENIIDESGMPKERFSAEFPKEGPSILRIQQVVRGDSAAYFCAGRDLNYGYTFGSGTRLTVV.

In this sample, this clone turned up once. The gene calls are TRBV2 and TRBJ1-2, with 7 nucleotides matching TRBD1. The V gene end was trimmed by 4 bases and the J gene end by 0 bases; junction bases not matched to a gene: 5. Germline lookup yields CDR1 SNHLY and CDR2 FYNNEI. The CDR3 is made up of 15 amino acids. The CDR3 loop reads CASSGTGYPNYGYTF. Written as DNA, the CDR3 is TGTGCCAGCAGTGGGACAGGATATCCTAACTATGGCTACACCTTC.

This clone was counted a few times. CDR3 amino acids: CASSVPQGGISYEQYF. CDR3 DNA sequence: TGTGCCAGCAGTGTACCCCAGGGGGGGATCTCCTACGAGCAGTACTTC. The chain joins TRBV28 to TRBJ2-7; tentatively, D is TRBD1 or TRBD2 (7 bases each). The CDR3 runs 16 residues. V lost 5 bases and J lost 0, with 17 bases in between. Germline assignment: CDR1 MDHEN and CDR2 SYDVKM.

V and J are TRBV19 and TRBJ1-6, with 9 bases fitting TRBD1. V lost 6 bases and J lost 6; bases outside the gene matches: 3. Germline V gene lookup returns CDR1 LNHDA and CDR2 SQIVND (reference sequence). There are 14 residues in the CDR3. CDR3 nucleotides: TGTGCCAGTAGAGAGACAGGGGGTAATTCACCCCTCCACTTT. This translates into CASRETGGNSPLHF.

This clone was seen just once. At the DNA level, this CDR3 is encoded by other sequences in the same sample as well. V and J are TRBV10-3 and TRBJ1-5, with a weak D call TRBD1 (5 bases). The V gene's germline CDR1 is ENHRY and CDR2 SYGVKD. Trimming shortened V by 3 bases and J by 0 bases, and 6 bases separated the two germline ends. The CDR3 consists of 14 residues. CDR3 nucleotide sequence: TGTGCCATCAGTGAAGGGGTTAGCAATCAGCCCCAGCATTTT. This gives the protein CAISEGVSNQPQHF.

With regard to this clone: In the same sample, other DNA sequences code for this CDR3. This chain links TRBV18 with TRBJ2-5; D assignment may be TRBD1 or TRBD2 (5 bases each). With 3 bases removed from V and 1 base from J, the gap between germline ends came to 6 bases. Germline CDR1 and CDR2: KGHSH and LQKENI. The length of the CDR3 is 13 residues. The CDR3 DNA reads TGTGCCAGCTCACCTGGGACCCAAGAGACCCAGTACTTC. Translated, it gives CASSPGTQETQYF.

The chain combines TRBV19 with TRBJ2-1; D is possibly TRBD1 (6 bases). This CDR3 has 14 residues. V was pared by 0 bases and J by 8 bases, with 11 bases between. Germline loops: CDR1 LNHDA, CDR2 SQIVND (reference sequence). CDR3 loop: CASSIEGAIYEQFF. Here the CDR3 DNA reads TGTGCCAGTAGTATAGAGGGGGCGATCTATGAGCAGTTCTTC.

The gene calls are TRBV11-2 and TRBJ1-2, with D uncertain. This CDR3 has 13 amino acids. Trimming removed 5 bases at V and 8 bases at J, with 15 bases between. Germline CDR1 is SGHAT and CDR2 is FQNNGV. CDR3 sequence reads: CASSPGGRGGYTF. CDR3 nucleotides: TGTGCCAGCAGCCCCGGCGGCCGGGGAGGCTACACCTTC.

The J gene is TRBJ1-2, the V gene TRBV25-1; D is perhaps TRBD1 (6 bases). The germline V gene encodes CDR1 MGHDK and CDR2 SYGVNS. CDR3 length: 16 amino acids. The ends were cut back, 6 bases at V and 1 base at J, with 18 bases in the middle. The CDR3 coding sequence is TGTGCCAGCAGCTTCACCGGCGGGGGGCGTAACTATGGCTACACCTTC. Amino acid sequence: CASSFTGGGRNYGYTF.

The gene calls are TRBV3-1 (or the pseudogene TRBV3-2) and TRBJ1-2; 8 nucleotides align to TRBD1. Germline assignment: CDR1 LGHDT and CDR2 YNNKEL (reference sequence). The CDR3 runs 13 residues. Trimming at V came to 2 bases and at J to 8 bases, leaving 4 bases not matched to a gene. The CDR3 region is CASSQTQGGGYTF. The CDR3 region has the DNA TGTGCCAGCAGCCAAACACAGGGGGGCGGCTACACCTTC.

The V call is TRBV5-4, the J call TRBJ2-1; TRBD2 matches 11 bases. The V segment lost 4 bases and the J segment 5 bases; nucleotides outside the gene matches: 5. CDR1 SGHNT and CDR2 YYREEE come from the germline V gene (reference sequence). CDR3 length: 15 residues. This CDR3 reads CASSDSGGANNEQFF. In DNA form, the CDR3 reads TGTGCCAGCAGCGATAGCGGGGGGGCCAACAATGAGCAGTTCTTC.

The chain uses TRBV24-1 and TRBJ2-5, with TRBD2 matching over 7 bases. The CDR3 runs to 16 residues. Germline-derived CDR1 and CDR2 are KGHDR and SFDVKD. V lost 0 bases to trimming and J lost 2 bases; unmatched junction nucleotides: 5. As DNA, the CDR3 is TGTGCCACCAGTGATTTGTACGGGGGGTCACAAGAGACCCAGTACTTC. Translation gives CATSDLYGGSQETQYF.

This rearrangement joins TRBV6-4 to TRBJ2-1, with 14 nucleotides matching TRBD2. The CDR3 consists of 15 residues. Germline-derived CDR1 and CDR2 are MRHNA and SNTAGT. V lost 6 bases and J lost 9; bases outside the gene matches: 7. The CDR3 DNA is TGTGCCAGCAGCGTGGGACTAGCGGGAGCCTTTGAGCAGTTCTTC. Amino acids: CASSVGLAGAFEQFF.

This sequence joins TRBV5-1 and TRBJ1-5, with TRBD1 matching 9 bases. V was clipped by 3 bases and J by 10 bases; unmatched bases: 5. The germline CDR1 and CDR2 sequences are SGHRS and YFSETQ. The CDR3 runs to 13 residues. The DNA of the CDR3 is TGCGCCAGCAGCTCGGACAGGGGATCCCCCCAGCATTTT. Translating it yields CASSSDRGSPQHF. Full variable domain (rest looked up from reference TRBV5-1 and TRBJ1-5): KAGVTQTPRYLIKTRGQQVTLSCSPISGHRSVSWYQQTPGQGLQFLFEYFSETQRNKGNFPGRFSGRQFSNSRSEMNVSTLELGDSALYLCASSSDRGSPQHFGDGTRLSIL.

This chain connects TRBV5-4 to TRBJ1-4; no firm D call. The V and J ends lost 5 bases and 7 bases respectively, with 9 bases between them. Germline V gives CDR1 SGHNT, CDR2 YYREEE (reference sequence). The CDR3 sequence is 12 residues long. The CDR3 protein is CASSLSGEKLFF. The CDR3 DNA sequence: TGTGCCAGCAGTCTTTCGGGTGAAAAACTGTTTTTT.

This chain uses TRBV6-6 with TRBJ2-7; TRBD2 might be the D (5 bases). This CDR3 is built from 14 residues. Trimming left V 6 bases short and J 0 bases short, with 12 bases between. Germline CDR1 MNHNY, CDR2 SVGAGI (reference sequence). The CDR3 region is CASRAVGSSYEQYF. CDR3 DNA sequence: TGTGCCAGCAGAGCGGTAGGGAGCTCCTACGAGCAGTACTTC.

The rearrangement joins TRBV2 to TRBJ1-2; 7 bases fit TRBD1. This CDR3 has 15 amino acids. Germline CDR1 SNHLY, CDR2 FYNNEI. V lost 4 bases, J lost 2 bases, and 7 bases stayed unmatched. CDR3 sequence reads: CASSGQGMGNYGYTF. The CDR3 bases are TGTGCCAGCAGTGGACAGGGCATGGGGAACTATGGCTACACCTTC.